This TCR beta chain emerged from a study of glioma-infiltrating T cells. Study outcomes and limitations: Signature shared blood CDR3 motifs were enriched in low-divergence and depleted in high-divergence patients.

A note on this clonotype: The antigen is not known.

Amplification of TCR alpha and beta CDR3 regions from RNA used iRepertoire nested multiplex PCR. TCRdb reprocessed the multiplex PCR reads via MiXCR and lists one record per CDR3 protein. The sample lists approximately 400,000 distinct CDR3 sequences; 41% were seen once. The receptor comes from a human donor with low-grade glioma or glioblastoma, undergoing nonglioma brain surgery, or in good health (not recorded which). Sequencing was done on a sample of glioma tissue, nonneoplastic brain tissue, or PBMCs (not recorded which).

The CDR3 region is CASSLLRDRAYEQYF. The CDR3 DNA sequence: TGTGCCAGCAGCTTGCTCCGGGACAGAGCCTACGAGCAGTACTTC. The chain has TRBV12-3 or TRBV12-4 and TRBJ2-7; 7 bases are shared with TRBD1. This CDR3 spans 15 amino acids. The J segment lost 2 bases and the V segment lost 6 bases, leaving 10 bases of the junction unmatched.